This TCR beta chain was found in a study of blood T cell repertoires in COVID-19. Study-level information: Material from acute and convalescent COVID-19 was sourced from the United States, Italy and Spain. Sample material is recorded as cDNA or gDNA derived from T cells, B-cell-depleted T cells, or PBMCs.

Germline V gene lookup returns CDR1 MNHEY and CDR2 SMNVEV (reference sequence). This CDR3 comprises 17 residues. V gave up 2 bases and J gave up 0 bases, with 16 bases separating them. Sequenced by immunoSEQ multiplex PCR; TCRdb stores in-frame clones only, minus some. Of 300,000 to 450,000 clones detected, around 89% appear once; the ten largest clones hold roughly 1.2%. The recovered donors of Cohort 3 showed two negative PCRs, clearance, or symptom resolution. The sequencing input was PBMCs or T cells enriched from blood (not recorded which). The sequence was obtained from a woman between 18 and 30 years old who had recovered from COVID-19. The chain combines TRBV27 with TRBJ1-1, with D unclear. The chain's CDR3 is CASSLVQNPLMNTEAFF. The CDR3 coding sequence is TGTGCCAGCAGTTTAGTCCAGAACCCCCTCATGAACACTGAAGCTTTCTTT.